This T cell receptor (beta chain) was retrieved from a study of T cells in Graves' hyperthyroidism and ophthalmopathy. Amplified TCR beta CDR3 regions derived from RNA transcripts. HTBI primers were the set used in a first-round RT-PCR of the TCR CDR3. TCRdb independently ran MiXCR on the multiplex PCR reads; one entry per CDR3 protein. The table includes around 400,000 distinct CDR3 sequences, roughly 25% detected once. Germline loops: CDR1 MNHNS, CDR2 SASEGT. V was shortened by 4 bases and J by 6 bases, with 11 bases between the two germline ends. The length of the CDR3 is 13 residues. J is TRBJ2-3 and V is TRBV6-1, with a possible D match to TRBD2 (6 bases). The sequenced material came from blood. The receptor's source is a middle-aged man with Graves' hyperthyroidism. CDR3 bases: TGTGCCAGCAGTGTCCTCCGGGGGGATACGCAGTATTTT. The encoded protein is CASSVLRGDTQYF.